This T cell receptor (beta chain) was documented in a study of blood T cell repertoires in COVID-19. On the study more broadly: Sites in the United States, Italy and Spain provided acute and convalescent COVID-19 samples.

CDR1 and CDR2 from the germline V gene are SGHDN and FVKESK. This CDR3 has 13 amino acids. V was shortened by 6 bases and J by 2 bases, with 11 bases between the two germline ends. Clones were sequenced by immunoSEQ multiplex PCR, and TCRdb holds only the in-frame ones, with some missing. Of 70,000 to 75,000 clones listed, about 82% are singletons. Sequencing was performed on peripheral blood. The chain combines TRBV14 with TRBJ2-7, with a tentative D call TRBD1 (5 bases). The sequence was collected from an older woman with acute or convalescent COVID-19. Written as DNA, the CDR3 is TGTGCCAGCAGTCGACAGTTTCCCTACGAGCAGTACTTC. Translated, it gives CASSRQFPYEQYF.